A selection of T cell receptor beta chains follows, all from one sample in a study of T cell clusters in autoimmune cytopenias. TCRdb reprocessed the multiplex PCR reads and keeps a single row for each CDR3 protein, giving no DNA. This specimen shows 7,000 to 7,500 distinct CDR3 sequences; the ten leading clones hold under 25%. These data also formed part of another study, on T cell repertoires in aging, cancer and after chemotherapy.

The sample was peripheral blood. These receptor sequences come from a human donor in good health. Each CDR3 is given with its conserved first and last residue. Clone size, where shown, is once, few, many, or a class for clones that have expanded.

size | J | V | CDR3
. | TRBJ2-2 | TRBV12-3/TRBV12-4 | CASTKLPVAGELFF
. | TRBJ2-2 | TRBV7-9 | CASRTGQGQAGELFF
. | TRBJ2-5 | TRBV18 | CASSPVGQQETQYF
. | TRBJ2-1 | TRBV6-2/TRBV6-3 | CASSPQLAGGQRRFF
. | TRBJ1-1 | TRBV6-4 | CASSYPNPQGDTEAFF
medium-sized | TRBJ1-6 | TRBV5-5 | CASSLEPDSGNSPLHF
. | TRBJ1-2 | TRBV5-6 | CASSLGQGHYGYTF
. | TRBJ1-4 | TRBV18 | CASSPAGGTNEKLFF
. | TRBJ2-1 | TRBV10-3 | CAISGGSDEQFF
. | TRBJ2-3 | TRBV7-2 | CASSYGGPETDTQYF
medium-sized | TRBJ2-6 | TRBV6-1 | CASSEFNVLTF
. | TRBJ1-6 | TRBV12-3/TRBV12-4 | CASKGDRAANSPLHF
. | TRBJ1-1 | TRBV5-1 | CASSPGFGSEAFF
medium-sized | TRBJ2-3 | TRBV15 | CATSREGLITDTQYF
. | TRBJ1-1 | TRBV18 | CASSPLQGAETEAFF
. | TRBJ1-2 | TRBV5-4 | CASSLEGTTFLNYGYTF
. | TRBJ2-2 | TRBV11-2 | CASSHYIPGLPLRELFF
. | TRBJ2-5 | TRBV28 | CASEPIGGVKTQYF
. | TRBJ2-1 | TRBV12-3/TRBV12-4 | CASRSAYNLVHEQFF
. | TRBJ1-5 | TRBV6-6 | CASSDRGGQPQHF
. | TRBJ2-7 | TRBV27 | CASSFEKTGSYEQYF
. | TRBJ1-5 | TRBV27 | CASSLLGNQPQHF
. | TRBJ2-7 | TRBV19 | CASSIQASYEQYF
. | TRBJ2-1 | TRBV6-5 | CASSQVGEQFF
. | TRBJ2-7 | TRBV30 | CAWSVGVYEQYF
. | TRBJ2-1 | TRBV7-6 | CASSYTSGTLNSYNEQFF
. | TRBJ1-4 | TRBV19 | CASSTPGGATNEKLFF
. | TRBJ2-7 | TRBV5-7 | CASSAGLGSFEQYF
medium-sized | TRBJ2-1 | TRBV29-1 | CSVWTSGTSNEQFF
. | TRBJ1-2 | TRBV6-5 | CASSSQGGYNYGYTF
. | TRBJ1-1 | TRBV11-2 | CASSFNRGSGTEAFF
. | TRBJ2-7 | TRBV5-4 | CASSQRQGHEQYF
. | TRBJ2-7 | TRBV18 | CASSIAGGGIAYEQYF
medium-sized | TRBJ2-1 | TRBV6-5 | CASSYSDRSTEQFF
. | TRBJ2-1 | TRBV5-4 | CASTPGGVRYNEQFF
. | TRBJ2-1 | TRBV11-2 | CASSLVRDSVGNEQFF
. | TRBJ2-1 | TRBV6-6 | CASTLGTGGRNEQFF
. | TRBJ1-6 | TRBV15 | CATSMRQGGNSPLHF
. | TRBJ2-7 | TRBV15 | CATSRDPGGVYEQYF
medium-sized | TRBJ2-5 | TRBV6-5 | CASSYSTSGGETQYF
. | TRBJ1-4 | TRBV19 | CASTLRDSNEKLFF
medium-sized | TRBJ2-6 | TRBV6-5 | CASSRWTSGANVLTF
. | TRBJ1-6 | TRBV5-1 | CASSLTDGGLRSPLHF
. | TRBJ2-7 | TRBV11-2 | CASSLLKRGGEQYF
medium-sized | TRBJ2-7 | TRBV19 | CASRMGAGVGEQYF
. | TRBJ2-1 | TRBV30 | CAWSVGDRGTEFF
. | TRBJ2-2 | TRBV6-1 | CASSDSTGELFF
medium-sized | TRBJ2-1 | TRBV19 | CASSTSSSGGYNEQFF